This record concerns one T cell receptor beta chain sequence. The CDR3 covers 14 residues. CDR1 is MNHEY, CDR2 SVGAGI, per germline. Trimming pared 6 bases from V and 8 bases from J, leaving 16 bases between. Some clones are missing from TCRdb's copy, which holds only in-frame ones; the method was immunoSEQ multiplex PCR. The sample records roughly 86,000 clones, 90% being singletons. This specimen comes from a study of control samples from healthy donors and cancer patients. J is TRBJ2-2 and V is TRBV6-5, with D perhaps assigned TRBD1 or TRBD2 (5 bases each). The receptor's source is a woman aged 18-29 years in good health. Sequenced input: blood. The CDR3 DNA is TGTGCCAGCAGCCCGGGGACGAGGTCGGGGGAGCTGTTTTTT. Protein: CASSPGTRSGELFF.